Following are 7 T cell receptor beta chains from one sample sequenced in a study of shared clonotypes between healthy human individuals. Only in-frame clones appear in the TCRdb table, and some are missing; sequencing was by immunoSEQ multiplex PCR. The sample has 1.5 million to 2.5 million clones, about 95% seen once; the top ten hold 0.95% to 1.5%. Only CD45RO-negative cells positively selected for CCR7 counted as naive CD8 cells, so terminally differentiated effector memory CD45RA+ cells were excluded. Input material: naive CD8+ T cells sorted from blood. Receptors originate from a man aged 18 to 30 in good health.

The chain combines TRBV9 with TRBJ2-1, with no clear D. The V end lost 0 bases, the J end lost 8 bases, and 15 bases lay between the germline ends. CDR1 is SGDLS and CDR2 is YYNGEE in the germline V gene. The length of the CDR3 is 15 residues. CDR3: CASSVDAPPTDEQFF. The CDR3 DNA sequence: TGTGCCAGCAGCGTAGACGCCCCCCCTACGGATGAGCAGTTCTTC.

The V gene is TRBV7-8, the J gene TRBJ2-5; 12 positions agree with TRBD2. The CDR3 spans 17 residues. Germline V lookup: CDR1 SGHVS, CDR2 FQNEAQ. V lost 5 bases and J lost 5; bases outside the gene matches: 12. CDR3 in amino acids: CASSPNLAGGPWETQYF. DNA of the CDR3: TGTGCCAGCAGCCCGAACCTAGCGGGGGGGCCCTGGGAGACCCAGTACTTC.

The chain links TRBV14 to TRBJ2-5; D gene ambiguous. CDR3 length equals 15 residues. Germline V gives CDR1 SGHDN, CDR2 FVKESK. V was clipped by 1 base and J by 2 bases, with 11 bases between them. CDR3 DNA sequence: TGTGCCAGCAGCCAAGTTACTCTGTGGCAAGAGACCCAGTACTTC. As protein: CASSQVTLWQETQYF.

This chain joins TRBV6-6 and TRBJ2-3; 9 positions match TRBD1. Germline loops: CDR1 MNHNY, CDR2 SVGAGI (reference sequence). The V and J ends lost 9 bases and 1 base, in that order; junction bases with no gene match: 11. This CDR3 has 16 residues. The CDR3 spells CASPPGQGRGTDTQYF. CDR3 DNA: TGTGCCAGTCCCCCGGGACAGGGACGGGGCACAGATACGCAGTATTTT.

J is TRBJ2-1 and V is TRBV5-4, with TRBD2 matching 14 bases. Germline-derived CDR1 and CDR2 are SGHNT and YYREEE (reference sequence). CDR3 length: 16 residues. V lost 4 bases to trimming and J lost 4 bases; unmatched junction nucleotides: 4. The CDR3 DNA reads as TGTGCCAGCAGCCCGGGACTAGCGGGAGAATACAATGAGCAGTTCTTC. Amino acids: CASSPGLAGEYNEQFF.

This chain links TRBV27 with TRBJ2-1; the match to TRBD2 covers 7 bases. This CDR3 region has 14 residues. Germline V gives CDR1 MNHEY, CDR2 SMNVEV (reference sequence). Losses at the gene ends were 0 bases for V and 13 bases for J; bases not matched to a gene: 9. The CDR3 DNA reads as TGTGCCAGCAGTTTATCAGCCGTGGGGGACTACCAGTTCTTC. It yields the protein CASSLSAVGDYQFF.

In its sample, this clone was seen a few times. This chain joins TRBV7-8 and TRBJ1-2, with D possibly matching TRBD1 (5 bases). CDR1 is SGHVS and CDR2 is FQNEAQ in the germline V gene. This CDR3 has 14 amino acids. V shed 4 bases and J shed 3 bases, with 12 bases lying between them. The CDR3 DNA reads TGTGCCAGCAGCTGGTTGGGGCCCGACTATGGCTACACCTTC. Translated, it gives CASSWLGPDYGYTF.